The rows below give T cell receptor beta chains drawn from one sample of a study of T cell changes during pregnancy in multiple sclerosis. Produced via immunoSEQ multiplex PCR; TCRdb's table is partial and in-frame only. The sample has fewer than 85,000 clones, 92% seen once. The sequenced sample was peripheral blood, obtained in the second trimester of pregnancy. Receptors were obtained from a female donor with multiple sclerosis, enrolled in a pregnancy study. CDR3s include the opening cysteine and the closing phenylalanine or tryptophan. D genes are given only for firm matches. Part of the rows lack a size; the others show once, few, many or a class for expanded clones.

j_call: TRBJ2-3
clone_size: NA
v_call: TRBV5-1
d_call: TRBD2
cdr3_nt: TGCGCCAGCAGATGGACTAGCGGGGGGATCACAGATACGCAGTATTTT
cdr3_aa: CASRWTSGGITDTQYF

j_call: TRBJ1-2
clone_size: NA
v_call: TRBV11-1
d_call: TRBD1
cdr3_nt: TGTGCCAGCAGCCACCAGACAGGGGACTATGGCTACACCTTC
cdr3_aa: CASSHQTGDYGYTF

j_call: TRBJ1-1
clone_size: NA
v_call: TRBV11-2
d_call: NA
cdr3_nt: TGTGCCAGCAGCTTAGAAGGTAGCGGAAACACTGAAGCTTTCTTT
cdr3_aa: CASSLEGSGNTEAFF

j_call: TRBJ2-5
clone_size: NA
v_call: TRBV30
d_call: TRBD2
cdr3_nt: TGTGCCTGGAGTGAGGGGCGGGGGGGGAGAGAGACCCAGTACTTC
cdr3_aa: CAWSEGRGGRETQYF

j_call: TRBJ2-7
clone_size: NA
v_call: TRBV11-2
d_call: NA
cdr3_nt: TGTGCCAGCAGAACACCCGGGTTATGGGAGCAGTACTTC
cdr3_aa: CASRTPGLWEQYF

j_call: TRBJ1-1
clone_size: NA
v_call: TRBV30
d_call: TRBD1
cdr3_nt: TGTGCCTGGAGGAAAGAGACAGGGAGCGGCACTGAAGCTTTCTTT
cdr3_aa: CAWRKETGSGTEAFF

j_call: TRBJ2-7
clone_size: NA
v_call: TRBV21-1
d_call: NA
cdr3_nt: TGTGCCAGCAGCAAAGGACTTTCCGCGCAGTACTTC
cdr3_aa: CASSKGLSAQYF

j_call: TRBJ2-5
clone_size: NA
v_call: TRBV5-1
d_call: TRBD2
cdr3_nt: TGCGCCAGCAGCTTGGGGGGACTAGCGGTTCAAGAGACCCAGTACTTC
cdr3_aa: CASSLGGLAVQETQYF

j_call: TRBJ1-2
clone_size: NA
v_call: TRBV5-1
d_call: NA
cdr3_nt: TGCGCCAGCAGCTTGGAGACCCCCGGAGGGTATGGCTACACCTTC
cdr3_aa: CASSLETPGGYGYTF

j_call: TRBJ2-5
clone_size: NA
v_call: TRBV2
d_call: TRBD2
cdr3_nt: TGTGCCAGCCGATTTAGACTAGCGGGCCAAGAGACCCAGTACTTC
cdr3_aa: CASRFRLAGQETQYF

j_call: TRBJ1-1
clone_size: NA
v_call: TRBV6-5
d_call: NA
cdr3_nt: TGTGCCAGCAGCCTAGGAAGGGAAGCTTTCTTT
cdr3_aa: CASSLGREAFF

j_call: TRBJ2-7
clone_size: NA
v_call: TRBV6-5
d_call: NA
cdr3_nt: TGTGCCAGCAGTTACTCGGCCGGGATCTCCTACGAGCAGTACTTC
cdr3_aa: CASSYSAGISYEQYF

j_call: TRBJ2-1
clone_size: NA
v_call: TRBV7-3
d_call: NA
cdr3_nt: TGTGCCAGCAGCTCCTCGCTAGGCGCCTTCAATGAGCAGTTCTTC
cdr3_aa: CASSSSLGAFNEQFF

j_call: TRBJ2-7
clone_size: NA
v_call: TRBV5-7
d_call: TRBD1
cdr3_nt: TGTGCCAGCAGCTTGGACAGGGGGCAAGACGAGCAGTACTTC
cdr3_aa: CASSLDRGQDEQYF

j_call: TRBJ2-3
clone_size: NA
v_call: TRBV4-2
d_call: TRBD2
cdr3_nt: TGTGCCAGCAGCCAAGATTCCCGGACTAGCGGGAGGTACGGCGGCACAGATACGCAGTATTTT
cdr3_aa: CASSQDSRTSGRYGGTDTQYF

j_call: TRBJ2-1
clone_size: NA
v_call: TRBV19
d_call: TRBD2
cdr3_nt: TGTGCCAGTAAGGGCGGGGGATACAATGAGCAGTTCTTC
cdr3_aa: CASKGGGYNEQFF

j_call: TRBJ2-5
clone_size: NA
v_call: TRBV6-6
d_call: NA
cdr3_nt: TGTGCCAGTAATAGCGGTCAAGAGACCCAGTACTTC
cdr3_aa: CASNSGQETQYF

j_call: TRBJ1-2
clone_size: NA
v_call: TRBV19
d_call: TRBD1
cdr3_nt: TGTGCCAGTACTGAGTCCGGGACAGGGGGAGCCTTTGGCTATGGCTACACCTTC
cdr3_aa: CASTESGTGGAFGYGYTF

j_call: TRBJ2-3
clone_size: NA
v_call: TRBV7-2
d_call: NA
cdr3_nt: TGTGCCAGCAGCTTAGTAAGCACAGATACGCAGTATTTT
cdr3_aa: CASSLVSTDTQYF

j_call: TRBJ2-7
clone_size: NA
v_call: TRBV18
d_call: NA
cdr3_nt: TGTGCCAGCTCCTCCACCGGGTACGAGCAGTACTTC
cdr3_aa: CASSSTGYEQYF

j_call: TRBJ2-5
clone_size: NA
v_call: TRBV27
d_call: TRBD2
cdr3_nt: TGTGCCACCAAACTAGCGGGGGGACAAGAGACCCAGTACTTC
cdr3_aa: CATKLAGGQETQYF

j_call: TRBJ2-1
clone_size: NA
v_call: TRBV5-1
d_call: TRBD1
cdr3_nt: TGCGCCAGCAGCTTGGAAGGACAGGCGGATGAGCAGTTCTTC
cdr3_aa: CASSLEGQADEQFF

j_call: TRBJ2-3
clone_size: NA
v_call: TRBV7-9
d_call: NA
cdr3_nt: TGTGCCAGCGTTTTAGCGGATACTAGCACAGATACGCAGTATTTT
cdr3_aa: CASVLADTSTDTQYF

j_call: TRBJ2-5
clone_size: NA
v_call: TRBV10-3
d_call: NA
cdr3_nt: TGTGCCATCAGTGAGGACGGGGAGACCCAGTACTTC
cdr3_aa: CAISEDGETQYF

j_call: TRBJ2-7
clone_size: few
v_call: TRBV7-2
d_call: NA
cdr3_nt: TGTGCCAGCAGCCTCTACTACGAGCAGTACTTC
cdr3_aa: CASSLYYEQYF

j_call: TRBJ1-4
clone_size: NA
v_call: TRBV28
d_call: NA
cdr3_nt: TGTGCCAGCAGTTCCCCCCTCCTCGGGGGGAATGAAAAACTGTTTTTT
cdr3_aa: CASSSPLLGGNEKLFF

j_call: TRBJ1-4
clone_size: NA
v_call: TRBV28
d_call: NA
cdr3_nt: TGTGCCAGCAGTTTAACTTCACTTGGAAAACTGTTTTTT
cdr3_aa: CASSLTSLGKLFF

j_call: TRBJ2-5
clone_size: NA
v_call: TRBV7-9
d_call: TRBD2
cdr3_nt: TGTGCCAGCAGCTTAAATCTAGCGGGGAACCAAGAGACCCAGTACTTC
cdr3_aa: CASSLNLAGNQETQYF

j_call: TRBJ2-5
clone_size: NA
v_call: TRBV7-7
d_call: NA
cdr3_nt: TGTGCTAGCAGCTATGGGGGGGCAAGCGGGGAGACCCAGTACTTC
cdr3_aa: CASSYGGASGETQYF

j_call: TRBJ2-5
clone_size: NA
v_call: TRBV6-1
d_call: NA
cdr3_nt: TGTGCCAGCAGCGGGTATCAAGAGACCCAGTACTTC
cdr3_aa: CASSGYQETQYF

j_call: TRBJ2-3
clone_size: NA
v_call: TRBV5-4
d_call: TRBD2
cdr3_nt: TGTGCCAGCAGCTTGTCTAGCGGGAGCACAGATACGCAGTATTTT
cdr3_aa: CASSLSSGSTDTQYF

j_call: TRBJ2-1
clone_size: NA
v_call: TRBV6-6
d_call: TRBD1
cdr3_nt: TGTGCCAGCAGTTTCCCGGGACAGGGGGACAATGAGCAGTTCTTC
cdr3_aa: CASSFPGQGDNEQFF

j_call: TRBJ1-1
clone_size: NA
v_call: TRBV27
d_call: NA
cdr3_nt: TGTGCCAGCAGTTCTTTTATGCGGGTCGGGGACACTGAAGCTTTCTTT
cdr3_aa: CASSSFMRVGDTEAFF

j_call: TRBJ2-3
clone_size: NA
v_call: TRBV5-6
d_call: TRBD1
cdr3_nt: TGTGCCAGCAGCAGGGGGACAGCCCAGCAAACAGATACGCAGTATTTT
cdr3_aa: CASSRGTAQQTDTQYF

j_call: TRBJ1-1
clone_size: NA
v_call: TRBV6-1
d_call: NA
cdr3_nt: TGTGCCAGCACCCTAGGGGGGGAAACTGAAGCTTTCTTT
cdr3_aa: CASTLGGETEAFF

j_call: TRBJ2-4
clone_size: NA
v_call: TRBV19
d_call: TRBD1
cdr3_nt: TGTGCCAGTAGCCGGACAGGGAAGGGTAACATTCAGTACTTC
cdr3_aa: CASSRTGKGNIQYF

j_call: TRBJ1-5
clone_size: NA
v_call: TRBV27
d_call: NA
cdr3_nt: TGTGCCAGCAGCCTGACGGCACAGGCACGGCAGCCCCAGCATTTT
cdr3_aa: CASSLTAQARQPQHF

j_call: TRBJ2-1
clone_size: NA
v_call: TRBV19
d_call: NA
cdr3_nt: TGTGCCAGTAGTATAGTAGGGGAGGAGGAGCAGTTCTTC
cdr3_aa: CASSIVGEEEQFF

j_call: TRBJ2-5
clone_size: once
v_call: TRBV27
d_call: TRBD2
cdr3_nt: TGTGCCAGCAGTTTACTAGCGGATAGCACCCAGTACTTC
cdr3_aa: CASSLLADSTQYF

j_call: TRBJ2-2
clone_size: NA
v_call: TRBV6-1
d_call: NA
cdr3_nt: TGTGCCAGCAGTCAATTTACCGGGGAGCTGTTTTTT
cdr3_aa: CASSQFTGELFF

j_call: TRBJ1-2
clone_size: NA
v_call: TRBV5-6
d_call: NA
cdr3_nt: TGTGCCAGCAGCACTGACACCTATGGCTACACCTTC
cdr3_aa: CASSTDTYGYTF

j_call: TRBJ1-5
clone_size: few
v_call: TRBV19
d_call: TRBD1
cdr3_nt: TGTGCCAGTAGTACGGGACAGGGGGTCAGTCAGCCCCAGCATTTT
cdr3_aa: CASSTGQGVSQPQHF

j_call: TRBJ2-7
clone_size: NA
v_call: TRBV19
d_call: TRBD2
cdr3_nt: TGTGCCAGTAGTATAGAGGCGGGAGCGACCTACGAGCAGTACTTC
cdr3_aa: CASSIEAGATYEQYF

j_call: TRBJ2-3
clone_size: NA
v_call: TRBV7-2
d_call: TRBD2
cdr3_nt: TGTGCCAGCAGCCGAATATCGCGGGGGATCACAGATACGCAGTATTTT
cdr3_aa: CASSRISRGITDTQYF

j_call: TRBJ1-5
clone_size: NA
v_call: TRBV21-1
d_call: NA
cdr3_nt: TGTGCCAGTACAAGGTATCGAGACAGCCCGAAATATAGCAATCAGCCCCAGCATTTT
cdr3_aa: CASTRYRDSPKYSNQPQHF

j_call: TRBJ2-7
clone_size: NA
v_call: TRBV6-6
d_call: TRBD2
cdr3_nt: TGTGCCAGCAGGTATAGCGGGAGCCCTGACGAGCAGTACTTC
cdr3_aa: CASRYSGSPDEQYF